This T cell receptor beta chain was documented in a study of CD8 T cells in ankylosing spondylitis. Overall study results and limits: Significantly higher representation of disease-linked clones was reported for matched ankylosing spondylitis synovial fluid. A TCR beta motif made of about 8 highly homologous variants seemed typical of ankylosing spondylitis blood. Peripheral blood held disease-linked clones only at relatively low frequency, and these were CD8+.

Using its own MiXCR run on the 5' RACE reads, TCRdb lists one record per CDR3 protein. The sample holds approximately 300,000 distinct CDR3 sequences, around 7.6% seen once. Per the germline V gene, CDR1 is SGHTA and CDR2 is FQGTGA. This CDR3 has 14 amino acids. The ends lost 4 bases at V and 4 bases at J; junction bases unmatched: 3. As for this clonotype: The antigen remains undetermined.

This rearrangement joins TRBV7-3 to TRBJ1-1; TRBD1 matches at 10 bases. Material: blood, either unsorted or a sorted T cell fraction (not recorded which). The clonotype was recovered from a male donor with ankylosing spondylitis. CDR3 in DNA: TGTGCCAGCAGCTGGACAGGGGGTAGCACTGAAGCTTTCTTT. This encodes CASSWTGGSTEAFF.